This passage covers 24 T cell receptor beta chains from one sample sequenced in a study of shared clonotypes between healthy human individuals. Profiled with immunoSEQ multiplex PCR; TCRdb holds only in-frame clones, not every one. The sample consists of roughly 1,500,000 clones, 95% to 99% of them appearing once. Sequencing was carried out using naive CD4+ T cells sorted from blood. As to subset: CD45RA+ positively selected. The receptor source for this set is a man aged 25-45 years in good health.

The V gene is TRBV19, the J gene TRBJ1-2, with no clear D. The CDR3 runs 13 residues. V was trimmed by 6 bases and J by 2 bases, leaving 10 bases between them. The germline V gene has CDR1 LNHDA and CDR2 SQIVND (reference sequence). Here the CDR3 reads CASRQQRNYGYTF. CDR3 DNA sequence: TGTGCCAGTAGACAGCAGCGGAACTATGGCTACACCTTC.

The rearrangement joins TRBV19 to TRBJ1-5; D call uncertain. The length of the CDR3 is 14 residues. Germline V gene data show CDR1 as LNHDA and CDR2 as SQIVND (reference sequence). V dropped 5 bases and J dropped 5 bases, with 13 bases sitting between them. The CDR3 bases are TGTGCCAGTAGTCAGGCAGGCGGGGATCAGCCCCAGCATTTT. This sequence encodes CASSQAGGDQPQHF. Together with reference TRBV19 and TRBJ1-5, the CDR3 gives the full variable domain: DGGITQSPKYLFRKEGQNVTLSCEQNLNHDAMYWYRQDPGQGLRLIYYSQIVNDFQKGDIAEGYSVSREKKESFPLTVTSAQKNPTAFYLCASSQAGGDQPQHFGDGTRLSIL.

The CDR3 sequence is CATSRETSGTDTQYF. In DNA form, the CDR3 reads TGTGCCACCAGCAGAGAGACTAGCGGCACAGATACGCAGTATTTT. The J gene is TRBJ2-3, the V gene TRBV15, with 8 nucleotides matching TRBD2. The CDR3 sequence is 15 residues long. Trimming at V came to 0 bases and at J to 1 base, leaving 0 bases not matched to a gene. The germline gives CDR1 LNHNV, CDR2 YYDKDF (reference sequence).

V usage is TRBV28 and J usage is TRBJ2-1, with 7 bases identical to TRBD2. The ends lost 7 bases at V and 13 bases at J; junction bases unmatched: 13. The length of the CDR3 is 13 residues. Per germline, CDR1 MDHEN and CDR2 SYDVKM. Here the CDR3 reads CASNGGSFGAQFF. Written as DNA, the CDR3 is TGTGCCAGCAACGGCGGGAGTTTTGGCGCTCAGTTCTTC.

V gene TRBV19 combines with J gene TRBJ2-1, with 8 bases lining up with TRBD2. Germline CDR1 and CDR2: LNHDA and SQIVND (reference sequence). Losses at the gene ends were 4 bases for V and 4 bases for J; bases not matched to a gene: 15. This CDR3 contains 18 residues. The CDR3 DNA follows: TGTGCCAGTAGTAGGGGGGAGTTGTGGCGGGAGGTATACAATGAGCAGTTCTTC. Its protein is CASSRGELWREVYNEQFF.

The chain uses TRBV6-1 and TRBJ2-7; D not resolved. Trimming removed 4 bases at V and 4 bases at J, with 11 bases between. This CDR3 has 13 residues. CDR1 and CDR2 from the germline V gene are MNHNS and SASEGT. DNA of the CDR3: TGTGCCAGCAGTGGCCAACCGGCGTACGAGCAGTACTTC. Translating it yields CASSGQPAYEQYF.

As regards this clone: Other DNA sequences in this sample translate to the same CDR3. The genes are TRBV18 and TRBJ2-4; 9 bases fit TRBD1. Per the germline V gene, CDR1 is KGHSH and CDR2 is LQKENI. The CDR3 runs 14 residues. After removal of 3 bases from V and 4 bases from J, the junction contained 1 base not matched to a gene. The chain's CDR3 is CASSPGTGKNIQYF. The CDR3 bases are TGTGCCAGCTCACCCGGGACAGGGAAAAACATTCAGTACTTC. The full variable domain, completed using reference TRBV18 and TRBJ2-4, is NAGVMQNPRHLVRRRGQEARLRCSPMKGHSHVYWYRQLPEEGLKFMVYLQKENIIDESGMPKERFSAEFPKEGPSILRIQQVVRGDSAAYFCASSPGTGKNIQYFGAGTRLSVL.

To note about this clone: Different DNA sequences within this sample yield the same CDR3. DNA for the CDR3: TGTGCCAGCTCACCGCCGACAGGTTCTTACGAGCAGTACTTC. It yields the protein CASSPPTGSYEQYF. The chain links TRBV18 to TRBJ2-7; D might be TRBD1 (6 bases). The CDR3 loop spans 14 amino acids. V lost 3 bases to trimming and J lost 4 bases, with 13 bases between them. Germline V gives CDR1 KGHSH, CDR2 LQKENI.

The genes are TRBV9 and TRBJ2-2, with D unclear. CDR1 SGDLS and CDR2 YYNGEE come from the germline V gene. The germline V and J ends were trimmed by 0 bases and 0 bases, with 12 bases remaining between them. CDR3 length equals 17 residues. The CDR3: CASSVALSTSNTGELFF. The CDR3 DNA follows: TGTGCCAGCAGCGTAGCTCTCTCCACATCGAACACCGGGGAGCTGTTTTTT.

This CDR3 is CASSPWVGTGGHGAFF. The CDR3 bases are TGTGCCAGCAGTCCCTGGGTCGGGACAGGGGGACATGGGGCTTTCTTT. The rearrangement links TRBV27 to TRBJ1-1; 11 nucleotides agree with TRBD1. The CDR3 spans 16 residues. Germline-derived CDR1 and CDR2 are MNHEY and SMNVEV (reference sequence). Trimming cost V 5 bases and J 11 bases; bases outside gene matches: 16.

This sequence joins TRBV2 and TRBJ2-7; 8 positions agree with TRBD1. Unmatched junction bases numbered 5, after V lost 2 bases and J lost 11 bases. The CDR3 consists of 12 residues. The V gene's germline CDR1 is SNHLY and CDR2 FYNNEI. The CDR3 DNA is TGTGCCAGCAGTGAAAGGGGGACAGGAGAGTACTTC. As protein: CASSERGTGEYF.

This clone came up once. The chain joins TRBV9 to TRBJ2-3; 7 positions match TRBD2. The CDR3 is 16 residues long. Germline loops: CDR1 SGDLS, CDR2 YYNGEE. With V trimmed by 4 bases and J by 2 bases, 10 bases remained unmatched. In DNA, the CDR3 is TGTGCCAGCAGCCCCGCTGGCGGGAGATCCACAGATACGCAGTATTTT. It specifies CASSPAGGRSTDTQYF.

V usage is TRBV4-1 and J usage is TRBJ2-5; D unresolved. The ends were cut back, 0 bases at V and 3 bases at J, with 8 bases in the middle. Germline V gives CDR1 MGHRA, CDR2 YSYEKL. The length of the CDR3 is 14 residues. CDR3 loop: CASSQEIREETQYF. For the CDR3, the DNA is TGCGCCAGCAGCCAAGAGATCAGAGAAGAGACCCAGTACTTC.

CDR3 sequence: CASSLAGGPNYEQYF. The CDR3 region has the DNA TGCGCCAGCAGCTTGGCCGGGGGACCTAACTACGAGCAGTACTTC. The chain joins TRBV5-1 to TRBJ2-7, with D possibly matching TRBD2 (6 bases). CDR1 SGHRS and CDR2 YFSETQ come from the germline V gene. Between the trimmed V and J ends, which lost 0 bases and 3 bases, there was a span of 13 bases. CDR3 length: 15 residues.

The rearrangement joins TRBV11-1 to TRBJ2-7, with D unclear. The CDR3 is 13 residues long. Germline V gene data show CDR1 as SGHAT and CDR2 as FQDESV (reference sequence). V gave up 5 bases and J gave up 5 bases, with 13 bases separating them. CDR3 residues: CASSALVAHEQYF. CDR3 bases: TGTGCCAGCAGCGCCCTGGTAGCCCACGAGCAGTACTTC.

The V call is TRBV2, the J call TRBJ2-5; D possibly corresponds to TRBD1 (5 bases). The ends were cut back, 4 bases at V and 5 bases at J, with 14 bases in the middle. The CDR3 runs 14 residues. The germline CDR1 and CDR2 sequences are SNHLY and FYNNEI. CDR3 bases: TGTGCCAGCAGTGCGGACACTGTGGGGGAGACCCAGTACTTC. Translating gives CASSADTVGETQYF.

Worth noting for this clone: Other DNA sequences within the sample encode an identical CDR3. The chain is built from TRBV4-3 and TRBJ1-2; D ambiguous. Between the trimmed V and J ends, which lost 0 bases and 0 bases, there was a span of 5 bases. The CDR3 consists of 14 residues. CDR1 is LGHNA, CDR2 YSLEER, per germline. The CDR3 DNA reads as TGCGCCAGCAGCCAAGATAGAGCTAACTATGGCTACACCTTC. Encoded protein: CASSQDRANYGYTF.

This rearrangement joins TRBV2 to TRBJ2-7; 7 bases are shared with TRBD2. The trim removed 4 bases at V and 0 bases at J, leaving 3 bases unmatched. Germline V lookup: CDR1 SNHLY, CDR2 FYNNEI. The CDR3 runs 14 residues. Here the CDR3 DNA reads TGTGCCAGCAGTGCAAGGACTAGCTCCTACGAGCAGTACTTC. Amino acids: CASSARTSSYEQYF.

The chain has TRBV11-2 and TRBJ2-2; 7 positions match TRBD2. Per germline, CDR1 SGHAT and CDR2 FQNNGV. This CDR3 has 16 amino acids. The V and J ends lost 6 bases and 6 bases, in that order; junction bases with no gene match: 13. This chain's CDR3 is CASSPLAGEFAGELFF. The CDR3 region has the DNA TGTGCCAGCAGTCCATTGGCGGGAGAATTCGCCGGGGAGCTGTTTTTT.

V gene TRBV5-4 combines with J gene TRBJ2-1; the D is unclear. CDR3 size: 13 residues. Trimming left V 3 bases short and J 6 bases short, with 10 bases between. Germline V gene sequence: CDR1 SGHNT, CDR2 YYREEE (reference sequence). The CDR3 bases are TGTGCCAGCAGCTCCTCTTACACCAATGAGCAGTTCTTC. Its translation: CASSSSYTNEQFF.

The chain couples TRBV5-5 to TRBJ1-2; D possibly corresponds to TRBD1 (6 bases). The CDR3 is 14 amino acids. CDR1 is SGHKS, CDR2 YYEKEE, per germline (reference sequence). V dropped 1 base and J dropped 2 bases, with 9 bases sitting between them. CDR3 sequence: CASSLWDTNYGYTF. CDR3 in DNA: TGTGCCAGCAGCTTGTGGGACACGAACTATGGCTACACCTTC. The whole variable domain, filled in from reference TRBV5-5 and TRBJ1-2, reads DAGVTQSPTHLIKTRGQQVTLRCSPISGHKSVSWYQQVLGQGPQFIFQYYEKEERGRGNFPDRFSARQFPNYSSELNVNALLLGDSALYLCASSLWDTNYGYTFGSGTRLTVV.

The CDR3 loop is CASSHRSTRTDTQYF. CDR3 nucleotide sequence: TGTGCCAGTAGCCACCGTTCAACGCGCACAGATACGCAGTATTTT. The chain employs TRBV19 and TRBJ2-3; D unclear. CDR3 length equals 15 residues. The V gene's germline CDR1 is LNHDA and CDR2 SQIVND (reference sequence). Trimming left V 6 bases short and J 1 base short, with 14 bases between.

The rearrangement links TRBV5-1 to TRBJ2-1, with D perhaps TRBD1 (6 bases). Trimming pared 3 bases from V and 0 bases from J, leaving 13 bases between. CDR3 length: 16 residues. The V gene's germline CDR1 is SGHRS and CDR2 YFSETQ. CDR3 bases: TGCGCCAGCAGCTCCGGACAGCTAAGCTCCTACAATGAGCAGTTCTTC. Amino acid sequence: CASSSGQLSSYNEQFF.

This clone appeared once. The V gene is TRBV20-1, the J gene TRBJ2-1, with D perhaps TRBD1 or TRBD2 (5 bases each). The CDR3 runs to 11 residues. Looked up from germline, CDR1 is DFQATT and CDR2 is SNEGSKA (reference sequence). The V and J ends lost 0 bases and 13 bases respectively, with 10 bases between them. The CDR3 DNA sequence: TGCAGTGCTAGAGATAGAGGGACCCAGTTCTTC. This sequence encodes CSARDRGTQFF.